The rows below give T cell receptor beta chains drawn from one sample of a study of blood T cell repertoires in COVID-19. Generated by immunoSEQ multiplex PCR, the TCRdb table keeps only in-frame clones and is missing some. The data show 250,000 to 350,000 clones, around nine tenths seen once. The source material was PBMCs or T cells enriched from blood (not recorded which). The receptors were gathered from a middle-aged woman who had recovered from COVID-19. CDR3s include the opening cysteine and the closing phenylalanine or tryptophan. A D gene is named only where the DNA matches it firmly. For some rows the clone size is stated as once, few or many, or as a class when expanded; others skip it.

NA,NA,TRBJ1-6,TRBV10-1,TGCGCCATCCCAAGGACGGGAGACAATTCACCCCTCCACTTT,CAIPRTGDNSPLHF
NA,once,TRBJ2-5,TRBV3-1/TRBV3-2,TGTGCCAGCAGCCAAGATGCAGGGAAGGAGACCCAGTACTTC,CASSQDAGKETQYF
NA,NA,TRBJ1-5,TRBV7-2,TGTGCCAGCAGTCTACAGGGTCGGAATCAGCCCCAGCATTTT,CASSLQGRNQPQHF
TRBD2,NA,TRBJ2-2,TRBV28,TGTGCCAGCAGCACGATAGCGGGAGGGACTCCGAACACCGGGGAGCTGTTTTTT,CASSTIAGGTPNTGELFF
TRBD1,NA,TRBJ1-1,TRBV10-2,TGCGCCAGCAGTCTTAGACAGGGTAGGAACACTGAAGCTTTCTTT,CASSLRQGRNTEAFF
TRBD2,NA,TRBJ2-2,TRBV11-1,TGTGCCAGCAGCTCAGCACGACTAGCGGGAGACGGGGAGCTGTTTTTT,CASSSARLAGDGELFF
NA,few,TRBJ2-2,TRBV7-3,TGTGCCAGCAGAAAAGGAGGGGCGTACGGGGAGCTGTTTTTT,CASRKGGAYGELFF
NA,NA,TRBJ1-4,TRBV19,TGTGCCAGTAGTATCGGCAGGGGAACTAATGAAAAACTGTTTTTT,CASSIGRGTNEKLFF
NA,NA,TRBJ1-1,TRBV5-4,TGTGCCAGCAGCTTGGGGGGCACAACTGAAGCTTTCTTT,CASSLGGTTEAFF
TRBD1,NA,TRBJ2-7,TRBV6-5,TGTGCCAGCAGTTTCAATCGGGACAGCCACGAGCAGTACTTC,CASSFNRDSHEQYF
NA,NA,TRBJ2-7,TRBV6-5,TGTGCCAGCAGCCGCAGCCAGGGCTTGGCCTACGAGCAGTACTTC,CASSRSQGLAYEQYF
TRBD2,NA,TRBJ2-7,TRBV7-2,TGTGCCAGCAGTGCCGTGCTAGCGGGAGGAGAGCAGTACTTC,CASSAVLAGGEQYF
NA,NA,TRBJ1-2,TRBV7-2,TGTGCCAGCAGCTTCAGTAACTATGGCTACACCTTC,CASSFSNYGYTF
TRBD1,NA,TRBJ1-1,TRBV27,TGTGCCAGCAGGCACTACAGGGGGAACACTGAAGCTTTCTTT,CASRHYRGNTEAFF
NA,NA,TRBJ1-1,TRBV21-1,TGTGCCAGTTATTTTGACGGGGGTCGGTCCACTGAAGCTTTCTTT,CASYFDGGRSTEAFF
TRBD2,many,TRBJ2-3,TRBV6-2/TRBV6-3,TGTGCCAGCAGTCCCATCACAGACATCTTAGCGGGAGAGGCAGATACGCAGTATTTT,CASSPITDILAGEADTQYF
NA,NA,TRBJ1-2,TRBV28,TGTGCCAGCAGTAGGGGTGGTGGTCCAGGCTATGGCTACACCTTC,CASSRGGGPGYGYTF
TRBD2,NA,TRBJ2-1,TRBV19,TGTGCCAGTAGTGTACTACTAGCGGGAGTGCGTTACAATGAGCAGTTCTTC,CASSVLLAGVRYNEQFF
TRBD2,NA,TRBJ2-1,TRBV20-1,TGCAGTGCTACTCCTAGCGGGACCCAGTTCTTC,CSATPSGTQFF
TRBD2,NA,TRBJ2-3,TRBV19,TGTGCCAGCAAGGGACTAGCCGCCAGTCAGCCGCAGTATTTT,CASKGLAASQPQYF
TRBD2,NA,TRBJ2-7,TRBV11-2,TGTGCCAGCAGCTTCCGTAGCGGGGTACCCTTTTACTACGAGCAGTACTTC,CASSFRSGVPFYYEQYF
TRBD1,NA,TRBJ1-5,TRBV18,TGTGCCAGCTCACCAGACAGGGGTGGTCAGCCCCAGCATTTT,CASSPDRGGQPQHF
TRBD2,NA,TRBJ2-3,TRBV7-2,TGTGCCAGCAGCTTAGGACTGGGGGGGGATACGCAGTATTTT,CASSLGLGGDTQYF
NA,NA,TRBJ1-4,TRBV30,TGTGCCTGGAGTTCGGGACAATCAACTAATGAAAAACTGTTTTTT,CAWSSGQSTNEKLFF
TRBD1,NA,TRBJ1-6,TRBV14,TGTGCCAGCAGCCCGAGAGGACAGGGCTCTTGGGTACCCCTCCACTTT,CASSPRGQGSWVPLHF
NA,NA,TRBJ2-3,TRBV6-5,TGTGCCAGCAGGGCGGATTCCACAGATACGCAGTATTTT,CASRADSTDTQYF
NA,NA,TRBJ1-2,TRBV5-1,TGCGCCAGCAGCTCCCCTAACCGGGGCTACACCTTC,CASSSPNRGYTF
TRBD2,NA,TRBJ2-4,TRBV2,TGTGCCAGCAGTTGGACTAGCTCGGAAAACATTCAGTACTTC,CASSWTSSENIQYF
TRBD1,NA,TRBJ1-6,TRBV2,TGTGCCAGCAGCCTACAGGGGAATAATTCACCCCTCCACTTT,CASSLQGNNSPLHF
TRBD1,NA,TRBJ1-1,TRBV27,TGTGCCAGCAGTCGCACAGGGGAAACTTCTGAAGCTTTCTTT,CASSRTGETSEAFF
TRBD1,NA,TRBJ2-3,TRBV28,TGTGCCAGCAGTCAAAAAACAGGGGGCCTGCCAGATACGCAGTATTTT,CASSQKTGGLPDTQYF
TRBD1,NA,TRBJ1-2,TRBV5-6,TGTGCCAGCAGTAAGGGACAGGGGGCCGGGGGCGATGGCTACACCTTC,CASSKGQGAGGDGYTF
NA,NA,TRBJ2-1,TRBV7-9,TGTGCCAGCGGTAAAATTAGCGGAGCCTCCTACAATGAGCAGTTCTTC,CASGKISGASYNEQFF
TRBD2,once,TRBJ2-5,TRBV7-2,TGTGCCAGCAGCTTACCCGGGACTAGCGGGGGGGGCGAGACCCAGTACTTC,CASSLPGTSGGGETQYF
TRBD1,NA,TRBJ1-2,TRBV6-2/TRBV6-3,TGTGCCAGCAGTGGACGCACCACAGGGGGCTGGTATGGCTACACCTTC,CASSGRTTGGWYGYTF
NA,NA,TRBJ2-1,TRBV7-2,TGTGCCAGCAGCTTATCCTATAGCGAATACAATGAGCAGTTCTTC,CASSLSYSEYNEQFF
NA,NA,TRBJ1-6,TRBV28,TGTGCCAGCAGGTATTCTCAGGGGCCTAATTCACCCCTCCACTTT,CASRYSQGPNSPLHF
TRBD2,NA,TRBJ2-1,TRBV15,TGTGCCACCAGCAGAGATCTTATTCCCTCTAGCGGGAGTCCCTACCTCTCCTACAATGAGCAGTTCTTC,CATSRDLIPSSGSPYLSYNEQFF
TRBD2,NA,TRBJ2-7,TRBV4-3,TGCGCCAGCAGCCAAGACCCTAGCGGGAGGGCCCGGACCTACGAGCAGTACTTC,CASSQDPSGRARTYEQYF
TRBD1,NA,TRBJ1-2,TRBV28,TGTGCCAGCAGGGTATGGGACAGGGAGAGGCATGGCTACACCTTC,CASRVWDRERHGYTF
TRBD1,few,TRBJ2-5,TRBV28,TGTGCCAGCAGTTTACAACAGGGGTTAGGTGGAGCAGAGACCCAGTACTTC,CASSLQQGLGGAETQYF
TRBD1,NA,TRBJ1-3,TRBV7-9,TGTGCCAGCAGCTCTACAGGGGGCGCTGGAAACACCATATATTTT,CASSSTGGAGNTIYF
NA,NA,TRBJ2-7,TRBV2,TGTGCCAGCAACGGACAGACCTACGAGCAGTACTTC,CASNGQTYEQYF
TRBD2,NA,TRBJ2-3,TRBV3-1/TRBV3-2,TGTGCCAGCAGCCAAGTAGGTCTAGCGGGCGGGGGTACAGATACGCAGTATTTT,CASSQVGLAGGGTDTQYF
TRBD1,NA,TRBJ1-4,TRBV10-2,TGCGCCAGCGGGGACAGGGGGCGAGATGAAAAACTGTTTTTT,CASGDRGRDEKLFF
TRBD2,NA,TRBJ2-3,TRBV10-2,TGCGCCAGCTTTAGCGGGAGGGGGGGAACAGATACGCAGTATTTT,CASFSGRGGTDTQYF
NA,NA,TRBJ2-1,TRBV15,TGTGCCACCAGCAGAGGGGGGGAGTTCGGGCTTGAGCAGTTCTTC,CATSRGGEFGLEQFF
NA,once,TRBJ2-7,TRBV18,TGTGCCAGCTCACGAGAGGTATCCTACGAGCAGTACTTC,CASSREVSYEQYF
TRBD2,NA,TRBJ2-1,TRBV19,TGTGCCAGTAGACCTAACGGGAGGGCCAGGAATGAGCAGTTCTTC,CASRPNGRARNEQFF
TRBD1,NA,TRBJ2-5,TRBV4-3,TGCGCCAGCAGCCAAGTTTTGGCAGGGGGCGAGACCCAGTACTTC,CASSQVLAGGETQYF
TRBD2,NA,TRBJ2-1,TRBV7-9,TGTGCCAGCAGCTTAGGGACTAGCGGGAGCTCGTATGAGCAGTTCTTC,CASSLGTSGSSYEQFF
TRBD1,NA,TRBJ2-3,TRBV7-3,TGTGCCAGCAGCTTTGGGACAGTCACAGATACGCAGTATTTT,CASSFGTVTDTQYF
TRBD1,NA,TRBJ2-1,TRBV28,TGTGCCAGCACCCGGGGGACAGGTCGCGACAATGAGCAGTTCTTC,CASTRGTGRDNEQFF
NA,NA,TRBJ1-6,TRBV5-6,TGTGCCAGCAGCTTGGGCGGTAGCTCCTATAATTCACCCCTCCACTTT,CASSLGGSSYNSPLHF
TRBD1,NA,TRBJ2-3,TRBV4-1,TGCGCCAGCAGCCAGGCTTACGACAGGGGCTACACAGATACGCAGTATTTT,CASSQAYDRGYTDTQYF
TRBD1,once,TRBJ1-1,TRBV5-1,TGCGCCAGCAGCTGGGGGGACAGAGCCGGCACTGAAGCTTTCTTT,CASSWGDRAGTEAFF
TRBD1,NA,TRBJ1-2,TRBV7-2,TGTGCCAGCAGCCTGGACAGGACCTATGGCTACACCTTC,CASSLDRTYGYTF